Sequencing of this T cell receptor beta chain was carried out in a study of T cells in Graves' hyperthyroidism and ophthalmopathy (dated by TCRdb to between 2018 and 2021). About the study as a whole: To identify distinguishing TCR V-J signatures, a discovery cohort of about 95 patients was used, comprising fewer than 45 with Graves' ophthalmopathy and roughly 60 with stable Graves' hyperthyroidism. For training and testing, the 80 to 100 patients in the discovery cohort were randomly divided in a 7:3 ratio. Once sampling was done, hyperthyroidism patients were given methimazole at a starting dose of 30 mg daily, whereas ophthalmopathy patients were given high-dose intravenous methylprednisolone. The paper describes TCR Vbeta CDR3 sequencing of 135 peripheral blood samples, made up of under 50 ophthalmopathy patients, some 76 hyperthyroidism patients and 17 progressor patients. In more than 5 Graves' hyperthyroidism patients, the study also compared T-cell repertoires from thyroid tissue with T-cell repertoires from blood. Prospective prediction of ophthalmopathy was tested in an independent validation cohort consisting of roughly 19 hyperthyroidism patients and more than 15 patients who later progressed to ophthalmopathy.

Patients with uncontrolled infections, other autoimmune diseases, pregnancy or lactation were excluded. Diagnoses relied on clinical symptoms, serum thyroxine and TRAb, thyroid ultrasound and orbital computed tomography. Trizol reagent was used to extract total RNA, and RNA quality was then checked on an Agilent 2100 Bioanalyzer. TCR beta CDR3 regions were amplified from RNA transcripts. The TCR CDR3 was subjected to a first round of RT-PCR using the HTBI primer set and the Qiagen OneStep RT-PCR kit. A second multiplex PCR round built the libraries, followed by size selection and purification. Sequencing of the libraries was done on an Illumina HiSeq2000 using paired-end 100 bp reads. Per the authors' processing: SOAPnuke was used to process the raw data, throwing out any read that contained adapters or uncalled bases, had a mean Phred below 15, or lacked an exact constant-primer or identifier match. High-quality paired reads were merged with COPE v1.2.5, and unique nucleotide sequences were defined as clonotypes. MiTCR v1.1 was used to align the clonotypes against IMGT TRBV, TRBD and TRBJ reference segments. The analysis included only V-J combinations with a frequency above 0.0001, which together covered roughly 99% of the repertoires. A TCS score was defined as the ratio between F50 (clonal expansion) and ExV (chaos), using BLOSUM62-based TCRdist between CDR3 peptides within each V-J. Welch's t-statistics and random forest reduced roughly 530 V-J features to roughly 13, which were used in a naive Bayes classifier (R e1071). The Morisita-Horn index was used to measure how similar the thyroid and blood repertoires were. TCRdb reprocessed the public reads (quality trimming at Q25 with fastp, clone calling with MiXCR) and kept in-frame beta chains. A single entry per CDR3 protein holds the most common genes and DNA from its merged rows. The V and J calls here are based on TCRdb, not the publication. The sample yields 550,000 to 600,000 distinct CDR3 sequences; about half were counted once. Around 20% of the sample is in the top ten clones.

As for this clonotype: Its recognized antigen is unknown. No base-level quality is on record; no much larger clone is a single base apart.

At the junction V is shortened by 8 bases and J by 6 bases, with 15 bases in between. CDR1 WNHNN and CDR2 SYGVQD were looked up in the germline V gene (reference sequence). The CDR3, cysteine through phenylalanine, is 13 amino acids long. The retained sequence is limited to the CDR3, 39 bases, with the frame set at the first base. The full study reports these points: No statistical method was used to set the sample size in advance, and investigators knew the group allocation. In validation, the model predicted progression to ophthalmopathy a median of roughly 6.2 months before onset, with over 55% sensitivity and 72.22% specificity. Blood samples also contained most of the expanded thyroid clonotypes (frequency above 0.001), which suggests that blood repertoires may reflect thyroid immune responses. In cross-validation, a model built on a 13 V-J signature told ophthalmopathy apart from stable hyperthyroidism with 85% to 90% sensitivity and roughly 81% specificity, and in testing the same model reached 80%/75%.

The chain is made from TRBV10-1 and TRBJ2-3; the D call is tentative, TRBD1 or TRBD2, as each matches 5 bases. Sequencing was performed on peripheral blood or thyroid tissue (not recorded which). This TCR derives from an adult woman with Graves' disease, either hyperthyroidism or ophthalmopathy (not recorded which). The DNA is TGCGCCAGCGGGACCGAAAAATCGGATACGCAGTATTTT. This codes for CASGTEKSDTQYF.